This T cell receptor (beta chain) emerged from a study of T cells in localized non-small cell lung cancer. Study-level points and caveats: The study sequenced only one region of the tumor. As a result, intratumor heterogeneity could not be excluded and remains possible. A median approximately 57 of the top 100 tumor clones appeared in adjacent lung. Uninvolved adjacent lung had the highest recorded T cell clonality, with tumor below it. An association was observed between higher blood T cell density and longer overall survival.

As concerns this clone: Its specificity is unknown.

The data were produced by immunoSEQ multiplex PCR, yet TCRdb's version contains in-frame clones alone and is incomplete. Found here are about 41,000 clones, 65% to 90% of them singletons; the top ten hold 7.5% to 8%. Germline lookup yields CDR1 MDHEN and CDR2 SYDVKM. Trimming at V came to 2 bases and at J to 7 bases, leaving 13 bases not matched to a gene. The CDR3 totals 16 residues. The V gene is TRBV28, the J gene TRBJ2-7, with TRBD2 identical over 8 bases. The sequence came from a man aged 40 to 69 with stage II lung adenocarcinoma. Sequenced material: PBMCs, taken before any cancer treatment. The CDR3: CASSLAGGIKWVEQYF. Written as DNA, the CDR3 is TGTGCCAGCAGTTTAGCGGGAGGAATAAAATGGGTGGAGCAGTACTTC.